A selection of T cell receptor beta chains follows, all from one sample in a study of shared clonotypes between healthy human individuals. Assay: immunoSEQ multiplex PCR; the TCRdb copy retains only in-frame clones and omits some. The repertoire consists of about half a million clones, with about four fifths occurring once and the leading ten covering roughly an eighth. Sequenced material: PBMCs. The receptors were sampled from a woman aged 40 to 50 in good health. Some clones in this sample may be carry-over from other donors' samples. CDR3s include the opening cysteine and the closing phenylalanine or tryptophan. Fields, in order: D gene, clone size, J gene, V gene, CDR3 protein, CDR3 DNA. D genes are given only for firm matches. Clone size is not always given. Where it is, it says once, few, many or a class for expanded clones.

TRBD1,once,TRBJ1-1,TRBV11-2,CASSPPDRGRTEAFF,TGTGCCAGCAGCCCACCTGACAGGGGACGGACTGAAGCTTTCTTT
-,once,TRBJ2-7,TRBV27,CASSLSGRTRGYEQYF,TGTGCCAGCAGTTTATCAGGCCGTACCCGAGGCTACGAGCAGTACTTC
TRBD2,-,TRBJ2-1,TRBV27,CASSLAGGPVGQFF,TGTGCCAGCAGTTTAGCGGGAGGGCCGGTCGGGCAGTTCTTC
-,-,TRBJ2-4,TRBV6-5,CASGRAKNIQYF,TGTGCCAGCGGTCGAGCCAAAAACATTCAGTACTTC
TRBD2,-,TRBJ2-1,TRBV14,CASSSTSGSEQFF,TGTGCCAGCAGCAGTACTAGCGGGAGCGAGCAGTTCTTC
-,-,TRBJ2-3,TRBV7-3,CASSFGLSADTQYF,TGTGCCAGCAGCTTCGGACTCTCGGCAGATACGCAGTATTTT
-,-,TRBJ2-5,TRBV5-1,CASSTYNGLQETQYF,TGCGCCAGCAGCACTTACAACGGACTACAAGAGACCCAGTACTTC
-,-,TRBJ1-3,TRBV7-9,CASSLQTPGLAGNTIYF,TGTGCCAGCAGCTTACAAACCCCGGGACTTGCTGGAAACACCATATATTTT
-,-,TRBJ1-3,TRBV4-3,CASSQDLGARGNTIYF,TGCGCCAGCAGCCAAGACTTAGGGGCGCGTGGAAACACCATATATTTT
-,-,TRBJ2-7,TRBV6-5,CASSYTGAPQRHEQYF,TGTGCCAGCAGTTACACCGGGGCTCCCCAGCGCCACGAGCAGTACTTC
-,-,TRBJ1-2,TRBV5-6,CASSHDRYGYTF,TGTGCCAGCAGCCATGACAGATATGGCTACACCTTC
TRBD1,once,TRBJ1-3,TRBV29-1,CSVAGTGEAPASGNTIYF,TGCAGCGTAGCCGGGACAGGGGAGGCCCCGGCCTCTGGAAACACCATATATTTT
-,-,TRBJ2-6,TRBV27,CASSLSEGANVLTF,TGTGCCAGCAGTTTATCAGAGGGGGCCAACGTCCTGACTTTC
TRBD2,-,TRBJ2-1,TRBV7-6,CASSSRTGRTSGAYNEQFF,TGTGCCAGCAGCTCTCGGACAGGGAGGACTAGCGGAGCTTACAATGAGCAGTTCTTC
-,-,TRBJ2-7,TRBV7-8,CASSLVSSYEQYF,TGTGCCAGCAGCTTAGTCAGTTCCTACGAGCAGTACTTC
TRBD1,few,TRBJ2-7,TRBV4-2,CASSQEEGQGASEQYF,TGTGCCAGCAGCCAAGAGGAGGGACAGGGGGCATCCGAGCAGTACTTC
TRBD1,-,TRBJ2-5,TRBV18,CASSPAGQGGRTQYF,TGTGCCAGCTCCCCGGCGGGACAGGGGGGAAGGACCCAGTACTTC
TRBD2,-,TRBJ2-7,TRBV18,CASSGGGKERNEQYF,TGTGCCAGCTCCGGCGGGGGAAAAGAGAGGAACGAGCAGTACTTC
TRBD1,-,TRBJ2-1,TRBV4-3,CASSTYRGSMFTEQFF,TGCGCCAGCAGCACATACAGGGGTTCGATGTTCACTGAGCAGTTCTTC
TRBD2,-,TRBJ2-3,TRBV30,CAWEAGVTDTQYF,TGTGCCTGGGAAGCGGGAGTAACAGATACGCAGTATTTT
-,-,TRBJ2-7,TRBV7-2,CASSRRITSYEQYF,TGTGCCAGCAGCCGGAGGATCACCAGTTACGAGCAGTACTTC
-,-,TRBJ2-3,TRBV6-5,CASSYTSDRPDTQYF,TGTGCCAGCAGTTATACGTCCGACCGCCCAGATACGCAGTATTTT
TRBD1,-,TRBJ1-5,TRBV6-5,CASSPDRDSNQPQHF,TGTGCCAGCAGTCCCGACAGGGATAGCAATCAGCCCCAGCATTTT
TRBD2,-,TRBJ2-1,TRBV7-2,CASSLVLGGRSNEQFF,TGTGCCAGCAGCTTAGTACTCGGCGGGAGAAGCAATGAGCAGTTCTTC
TRBD2,-,TRBJ2-5,TRBV6-1,CASSEGFSAGGAVETQYF,TGTGCCAGCAGTGAAGGGTTCTCAGCGGGAGGCGCCGTGGAGACCCAGTACTTC
-,few,TRBJ1-1,TRBV5-1,CASSLRTAAEAFF,TGCGCCAGCAGCTTAAGGACAGCCGCTGAAGCTTTCTTT
TRBD2,-,TRBJ2-7,TRBV7-8,CASSFGGRALREQYF,TGTGCCAGCAGCTTTGGCGGGAGGGCCCTCAGGGAGCAGTACTTC
TRBD2,-,TRBJ2-7,TRBV29-1,CSVEGLAGAYEQYF,TGCAGCGTTGAAGGACTAGCGGGGGCCTACGAGCAGTACTTC